This T cell receptor beta chain came from a study of early T cells in non-severe SARS-CoV-2 infection. Using its own MiXCR run on the 5' RACE reads, TCRdb lists one record per CDR3 protein. The profile shows some 64,000 distinct CDR3 sequences, 8% to 9% of them singletons. A few counts support this clonotype. The antigen remains undetermined. The CDR3 consists of 16 residues. J gave up 5 bases and V 4 bases, and 11 bases lay outside the gene matches. Germline V gene data show CDR1 as PRHDT and CDR2 as FYEKMQ (reference sequence). Overall study results and limits: There was a bias toward anti-spike CD8 responses in VDJdb matching, which missed private and CD4 specificities.

The starting material was whole blood, obtained at baseline. The receptor comes from an adult who was a healthcare worker with PCR-confirmed SARS-CoV-2 infection or an uninfected control (not recorded which). The chain has TRBV13 and TRBJ2-5, with TRBD2 matching over 9 bases. CDR3 sequence (DNA): TGTGCCAGCAGCTCGTATTTTAGCGGGAGCGGGGAGACCCAGTACTTC. This encodes CASSSYFSGSGETQYF.